One and the same sample provided the 27 T cell receptor beta chains below, sequenced in a study of T cell responses to AZD1222 COVID-19 vaccine. Repertoires were generated with immunoSEQ multiplex PCR, while TCRdb's copy carries only in-frame clones and drops some. The sample holds some 200,000 clones, 80% to 95% seen once. The source material was peripheral blood, sampled 28 days after the second AZD1222 dose. Source of these receptors: an adult who received the AZD1222 COVID-19 vaccine.

This clone has a single count. The rearrangement links TRBV19 to TRBJ1-3, with 7 positions matching TRBD1. This CDR3 has 16 residues. The junction had 9 bases not matched to a gene; V was cut back by 7 bases and J by 0 bases. Germline V gene data show CDR1 as LNHDA and CDR2 as SQIVND (reference sequence). The CDR3 loop reads CASTPEGASSGNTIYF. The CDR3 DNA reads as TGTGCCAGTACTCCGGAGGGGGCCTCCTCTGGAAACACCATATATTTT.

The V call is TRBV30, the J call TRBJ2-7; perhaps D is TRBD1 or TRBD2 (5 bases each). The CDR3 is 12 residues long. Trimming stripped 5 bases from V and 6 bases from J, with 14 bases between. Germline V gives CDR1 GTSNPN, CDR2 SVGIG (reference sequence). As DNA, the CDR3 is TGTGCCTGGGGGACGGAGGCTAGCGAGCAGTACTTC. Amino acids: CAWGTEASEQYF.

This chain connects TRBV6-5 to TRBJ1-6, with TRBD1 identical over 7 bases. The germline V gene has CDR1 MNHEY and CDR2 SVGAGI. V lost 2 bases to trimming and J lost 5 bases; unmatched junction nucleotides: 3. The CDR3 sequence is 15 residues long. Here the CDR3 DNA reads TGTGCCAGCAGTTACGGGGACAGAGATAATTCACCCCTCCACTTT. This codes for CASSYGDRDNSPLHF.

The chain uses TRBV9 and TRBJ2-7; D possibly matches TRBD1 or TRBD2 (5 bases each). Between the trimmed V and J ends, which lost 9 bases and 0 bases, there was a span of 19 bases. Germline CDR1 is SGDLS and CDR2 is YYNGEE. The CDR3 covers 15 residues. Written as DNA, the CDR3 is TGTGCCATCACCAACTTCCCCGGGACCTCCTACGAGCAGTACTTC. This codes for CAITNFPGTSYEQYF.

To note about this clone: In the same sample, other DNA sequences code for this CDR3. The V gene is TRBV18, the J gene TRBJ1-5; D unresolved. Looked up from germline, CDR1 is KGHSH and CDR2 is LQKENI. This CDR3 comprises 13 residues. Trimming took 4 bases from V and 4 from J, leaving 8 bases between them. The CDR3 loop is CASSQGRNQPQHF. As DNA, the CDR3 is TGTGCCAGCTCACAGGGAAGAAATCAGCCCCAGCATTTT.

The J gene is TRBJ2-5, the V gene TRBV24-1, with D hard to call. Germline CDR1 KGHDR, CDR2 SFDVKD. V was pared by 4 bases and J by 5 bases, with 10 bases between. CDR3 size: 13 residues. The CDR3 here is CATSEHPGETQYF. The DNA for the CDR3 is TGTGCCACCAGTGAGCACCCCGGGGAGACCCAGTACTTC.

The chain uses TRBV12-2 and TRBJ1-1; the D call TRBD1 from the table was never checked on the DNA. TRBV12-2 is a listed pseudogene. CDR3 length: 16 amino acids. The CDR3 region is CASRFKTGRSNTEAFF. CDR3 DNA: TGTGCAAGTCGCTTTAAGACAGGGAGATCGAACACTGAAGCTTTCTTT.

The V call is TRBV19, the J call TRBJ2-7; 13 nucleotides align to TRBD2. CDR3 length equals 13 residues. CDR1 is LNHDA, CDR2 SQIVND, per germline (reference sequence). V lost 9 bases, J lost 4 bases, and 3 bases stayed unmatched. DNA of the CDR3: TGTGCCAGCGGACTAGCGGGAGCGTACGAGCAGTACTTC. Amino acids: CASGLAGAYEQYF.

V gene TRBV2 combines with J gene TRBJ1-2; 7 bases are a match to TRBD1. CDR3 length equals 14 residues. After removal of 6 bases from V and 4 bases from J, the junction contained 8 bases not matched to a gene. CDR1 SNHLY and CDR2 FYNNEI come from the germline V gene. In DNA form, the CDR3 reads TGTGCCAGCAGGCCGGGACAGACACTCTATGGCTACACCTTC. It is translated as CASRPGQTLYGYTF. Using reference TRBV2 and TRBJ1-2 for the parts outside the CDR3, the full variable domain is EPEVTQTPSHQVTQMGQEVILRCVPISNHLYFYWYRQILGQKVEFLVSFYNNEISEKSEIFDDQFSVERPDGSNFTLKIRSTKLEDSAMYFCASRPGQTLYGYTFGSGTRLTVV.

This clone was detected only once. This chain uses TRBV2 with TRBJ1-2; D gene unclear. CDR3 size: 13 residues. The germline gives CDR1 SNHLY, CDR2 FYNNEI. Trimming removed 8 bases from V and 2 bases from J, with 12 bases in between. Here the CDR3 DNA reads TGTGCCAGCCTGGGTCCGCCAAACTATGGCTACACCTTC. It encodes CASLGPPNYGYTF. Complete variable domain (other parts from reference TRBV2 and TRBJ1-2): EPEVTQTPSHQVTQMGQEVILRCVPISNHLYFYWYRQILGQKVEFLVSFYNNEISEKSEIFDDQFSVERPDGSNFTLKIRSTKLEDSAMYFCASLGPPNYGYTFGSGTRLTVV.

This clone was counted a single time. Here the CDR3 DNA reads TGTGCCAGCAGCCCTGTTGGCGGACCTTACGAGCAGTACTTC. It is translated as CASSPVGGPYEQYF. V usage is TRBV7-2 and J usage is TRBJ2-7, with D unresolved. V was clipped by 5 bases and J by 4 bases, with 15 bases between them. Germline V gene sequence: CDR1 SGHTA, CDR2 FQGNSA. The CDR3 loop spans 14 amino acids. The full variable domain, with the rest looked up from reference TRBV7-2 and TRBJ2-7, is GAGVSQSPSNKVTEKGKDVELRCDPISGHTALYWYRQSLGQGLEFLIYFQGNSAPDKSGLPSDRFSAERTGGSVSTLTIQRTQQEDSAVYLCASSPVGGPYEQYFGPGTRLTVT.

Concerning this clone: Other nucleotide sequences in the sample specify the same CDR3. The V gene is TRBV28, the J gene TRBJ2-7; D remains unclear. Germline V lookup: CDR1 MDHEN, CDR2 SYDVKM. This CDR3 comprises 12 residues. The germline V and J ends were trimmed by 2 bases and 4 bases, with 6 bases remaining between them. Written as DNA, the CDR3 is TGTGCCAGCAGTTTAGGCGGATACGAGCAGTACTTC. This encodes CASSLGGYEQYF.

This clone was seen a handful of times. The chain combines TRBV6-5 with TRBJ1-6, with 11 bases identical to TRBD1. Germline V gene data show CDR1 as MNHEY and CDR2 as SVGAGI. The CDR3 has 15 amino acids. V lost 5 bases, J lost 10 bases, and 7 bases stayed unmatched. CDR3 in amino acids: CASSPRTGGFSPLHF. DNA of the CDR3: TGTGCCAGCAGTCCCCGGACAGGGGGCTTCTCACCCCTCCACTTT.

This sequence joins TRBV4-3 and TRBJ2-1; 10 bases map to TRBD2. The length of the CDR3 is 16 residues. J gave up 8 bases and V 4 bases, and 11 bases lay outside the gene matches. The germline CDR1 and CDR2 sequences are LGHNA and YSLEER. The CDR3 is CASSPRGAGGSDEQFF. Here the CDR3 DNA reads TGCGCCAGCAGCCCCCGGGGAGCGGGAGGGTCGGATGAGCAGTTCTTC.

The chain links TRBV28 to TRBJ1-5; D unresolved. V lost 3 bases and J 3 bases, leaving 9 bases between the germline ends. CDR3 length equals 14 residues. Looked up from germline, CDR1 is MDHEN and CDR2 is SYDVKM. This CDR3 reads CASSFSGSNQPQHF. As DNA, the CDR3 is TGTGCCAGCAGTTTTTCCGGGTCCAATCAGCCCCAGCATTTT.

The CDR3 sequence: CASKDPSGANVLTF. CDR3 nucleotide sequence: TGTGCCAGCAAGGATCCTTCTGGGGCCAACGTCCTGACTTTC. The chain joins TRBV28 to TRBJ2-6; the D is unclear. Germline V gene data show CDR1 as MDHEN and CDR2 as SYDVKM. CDR3 size: 14 residues. With 7 bases removed from V and 1 base from J, the gap between germline ends came to 8 bases.

Only one count was recorded for this clone. CDR3 nucleotides: TGTGCCAGCACGACAGGGATTAAAGAGACCCAGTACTTC. Translation gives CASTTGIKETQYF. The chain carries TRBV5-4 and TRBJ2-5; TRBD1 agrees at 7 bases. The CDR3 spans 13 residues. CDR1 and CDR2 from the germline V gene are SGHNT and YYREEE (reference sequence). V was clipped by 6 bases and J by 3 bases; unmatched bases: 5.

The chain recombines TRBV6-6 with TRBJ1-2; possibly TRBD1 for D (5 bases). Trimming cost V 5 bases and J 3 bases, with 10 bases left between them. The CDR3 spans 13 residues. CDR1 is MNHNY, CDR2 SVGAGI, per germline (reference sequence). The CDR3 protein is CASSPGRDYGYTF. The CDR3 nucleotides are TGTGCCAGCAGTCCAGGGCGGGACTATGGCTACACCTTC.

This clone occurred once. J is TRBJ2-1 and V is TRBV27; D is possibly TRBD2 (6 bases). The V end was cut by 3 bases, the J end by 8 bases, with 20 bases between. Germline V gene lookup returns CDR1 MNHEY and CDR2 SMNVEV (reference sequence). This CDR3 has 16 amino acids. CDR3 DNA: TGTGCCAGCAGTTTGGGGACTGTTTTCGGGGGTTATGAGCAGTTCTTC. It translates to CASSLGTVFGGYEQFF.

The chain joins TRBV28 to TRBJ2-7, with TRBD2 as a possible D gene (6 bases). Deletions cut 1 base from V and 5 bases from J, with 12 bases between. The CDR3 sequence is 14 residues long. Germline CDR1 reads MDHEN; CDR2 reads SYDVKM. The CDR3 sequence: CASSLYPGVDEQYF. CDR3 in DNA: TGTGCCAGCAGTTTATATCCGGGAGTGGACGAGCAGTACTTC.

V and J are TRBV3-1 (or the pseudogene TRBV3-2) and TRBJ2-1; D is possibly TRBD2 (6 bases). Trimming took off 4 bases at V and 5 bases at J, with 18 bases between the two ends. The CDR3 length is 16 residues. Germline CDR1 is LGHDT and CDR2 is YNNKEL (reference sequence). The CDR3 sequence: CASSPLGRKGHNEQFF. The DNA of the CDR3 is TGTGCCAGCAGCCCGCTCGGGAGAAAGGGTCACAATGAGCAGTTCTTC.

The rearrangement joins TRBV11-2 to TRBJ1-1; possibly TRBD1 for D (6 bases). CDR3 size: 14 residues. V was trimmed by 0 bases and J by 4 bases, leaving 9 bases between them. Germline loops: CDR1 SGHAT, CDR2 FQNNGV. The CDR3, as DNA: TGTGCCAGCAGCTTAGAAGGGGGGAGCACTGAAGCTTTCTTT. Protein: CASSLEGGSTEAFF.

The V gene is TRBV24-1, the J gene TRBJ2-3; 7 bases map to TRBD1. With 4 bases clipped from V and 2 bases from J, the junction kept 5 bases outside the gene matches. The CDR3 is 15 residues long. Germline loops: CDR1 KGHDR, CDR2 SFDVKD. Written as DNA, the CDR3 is TGTGCCACCAGTGACTGGGACAGCATCACAGATACGCAGTATTTT. Translation: CATSDWDSITDTQYF.

V and J are TRBV6-2 or TRBV6-3 and TRBJ2-3; D not resolved. This CDR3 comprises 12 residues. The V end lost 5 bases, the J end lost 5 bases, and 8 bases lay between the germline ends. Germline V CDR1 and CDR2: MNHEY, SVGEGT. The CDR3 sequence is CASSDWLDTQYF. CDR3 nucleotides: TGTGCCAGCAGTGACTGGTTAGATACGCAGTATTTT.

The rearrangement uses TRBV30 and TRBJ2-7; 14 bases align to TRBD2. Germline V gene data show CDR1 as GTSNPN and CDR2 as SVGIG (reference sequence). The CDR3 spans 17 residues. V trimming: 1 base; J trimming: 6 bases; junction bases outside the gene matches: 11. CDR3 loop: CAWSGRAGLAGAREQYF. The DNA of the CDR3 is TGTGCCTGGAGTGGGAGAGCGGGACTAGCGGGAGCGCGCGAGCAGTACTTC.

The gene calls are TRBV27 and TRBJ2-5, with 12 bases lining up with TRBD2. The V gene's germline CDR1 is MNHEY and CDR2 SMNVEV (reference sequence). The CDR3 totals 15 residues. V dropped 6 bases and J dropped 4; count of bases not matched to a gene: 6. The CDR3 bases are TGTGCCAGCAGGGGGACTAGCGGGTGGACAGAGACCCAGTACTTC. Protein: CASRGTSGWTETQYF.

The chain combines TRBV3-1 (or the pseudogene TRBV3-2) with TRBJ2-3, with 7 bases that match TRBD2. CDR1 and CDR2 from the germline V gene are LGHDT and YNNKEL (reference sequence). With 8 bases clipped from V and 1 base from J, the junction kept 6 bases outside the gene matches. The CDR3 length is 14 residues. Here the CDR3 DNA reads TGTGCCAGCCGGGAGGACTCGCGCACAGATACGCAGTATTTT. This encodes CASREDSRTDTQYF.